This entry lists 10 T cell receptor beta chains sequenced from one sample in a study of cytomegalovirus exposure and HLA in healthy donors. Clones were read by immunoSEQ multiplex PCR, and TCRdb kept only the in-frame ones, dropping some. The table has 71,000 or so clones, around 94% seen once. Sequenced: PBMCs. The receptors come from a woman aged 18-29 years in good health and CMV-seronegative.

V usage is TRBV5-4 and J usage is TRBJ2-2, with a possible D match to TRBD1 (5 bases). V lost 0 bases, J lost 0 bases, and 9 bases lay in between. The length of the CDR3 is 16 residues. Germline CDR1 reads SGHNT; CDR2 reads YYREEE (reference sequence). The CDR3 loop is CASSLVPGPNTGELFF. Written as DNA, the CDR3 is TGTGCCAGCAGCTTGGTTCCAGGGCCGAACACCGGGGAGCTGTTTTTT.

V usage is TRBV19 and J usage is TRBJ1-1; D perhaps matches TRBD1 (5 bases). This CDR3 is 15 amino acids long. CDR1 and CDR2 from the germline V gene are LNHDA and SQIVND (reference sequence). Trimming took 1 base from V and 0 from J, leaving 9 bases between them. For the CDR3, the DNA is TGTGCCAGTAGTATAGTCCAGGGAATGAACACTGAAGCTTTCTTT. It is translated as CASSIVQGMNTEAFF.

CDR3 sequence: CASSPVGAANYGYTF. For the CDR3, the DNA is TGCGCCAGCAGCCCAGTGGGGGCCGCGAACTATGGCTACACCTTC. The genes are TRBV5-1 and TRBJ1-2; D might be TRBD1 (6 bases). The CDR3 totals 15 residues. The V gene's germline CDR1 is SGHRS and CDR2 YFSETQ. The V gene lost 4 bases and the J gene lost 2 bases, with 15 bases spanning the gap.

J is TRBJ1-2 and V is TRBV15, with 7 positions matching TRBD1. The CDR3 loop spans 14 amino acids. The V gene's germline CDR1 is LNHNV and CDR2 YYDKDF (reference sequence). Unmatched junction bases numbered 5, after V lost 2 bases and J lost 5 bases. DNA for the CDR3: TGTGCCACCAGCAGACCCGGGACAGAGTATGGCTACACCTTC. Encoded protein: CATSRPGTEYGYTF.

This chain links TRBV29-1 with TRBJ2-7, with D perhaps matching TRBD1 (5 bases). Trimming removed 4 bases at V and 5 bases at J, with 9 bases between. CDR1 and CDR2 (germline): SQVTM, ANQGSEA. CDR3 size: 11 residues. DNA of the CDR3: TGCAGCGTTGGGTTAGGGGACGAGCAGTACTTC. Its translation: CSVGLGDEQYF.

This chain links TRBV30 with TRBJ1-1; no firm D call. CDR3 length equals 12 residues. In germline, CDR1 is GTSNPN, CDR2 SVGIG (reference sequence). The germline V and J ends were trimmed by 5 bases and 0 bases, with 7 bases remaining between them. The CDR3: CAWGLLNTEAFF. The DNA of the CDR3 is TGTGCCTGGGGACTTTTGAACACTGAAGCTTTCTTT.

The chain joins TRBV2 to TRBJ2-1, with 8 bases identical to TRBD1. V was clipped by 7 bases and J by 7 bases; unmatched bases: 6. Germline loops: CDR1 SNHLY, CDR2 FYNNEI. This CDR3 has 13 residues. The CDR3 reads CASIRGPSNEQFF. The CDR3 region has the DNA TGTGCCAGCATCAGGGGGCCCTCGAATGAGCAGTTCTTC.

The chain recombines TRBV7-9 with TRBJ2-3; 8 bases are a match to TRBD2. Germline V gives CDR1 SEHNR, CDR2 FQNEAQ (reference sequence). Germline trimming cut 0 bases from V and 2 bases from J; bases unmatched to any gene: 4. The CDR3 is 16 residues long. CDR3 DNA sequence: TGTGCCAGCAGCTTAGCCGGGGGGGTCTCCACAGATACGCAGTATTTT. It specifies CASSLAGGVSTDTQYF.

J is TRBJ2-2 and V is TRBV28; TRBD2 matches at 10 bases. The CDR3 runs 16 residues. Trimming cost V 10 bases and J 1 base; bases outside gene matches: 9. Germline lookup yields CDR1 MDHEN and CDR2 SYDVKM. The CDR3 nucleotides read TGTGCCACCAAATACAGACTAGCGGGGAACACCGGGGAGCTGTTTTTT. This gives the protein CATKYRLAGNTGELFF.

The CDR3 is CASSPSGQGNEKLFF. The DNA of the CDR3 is TGTGCCAGCTCCCCCTCGGGACAGGGTAATGAAAAACTGTTTTTT. The chain combines TRBV18 with TRBJ1-4, with 9 bases lining up with TRBD1. Germline CDR1 and CDR2: KGHSH and LQKENI. CDR3 length equals 15 residues. Germline trimming cut 6 bases from V and 4 bases from J; bases unmatched to any gene: 6.